Detailed here is one TCR beta chain. The antigen is not known. Use of 60 Vbeta and 13 Jbeta primers characterized the PCR. The repertoire was sequenced with immunoSEQ multiplex PCR; TCRdb's copy has only in-frame clones and lacks some. This table has some 45,000 clones, roughly 76% appearing once. The data originate from a study of cytomegalovirus exposure and HLA in healthy donors. Whole-study findings and limits: Being productive about 87% or about 30% of the time was typical of most TCR beta V segments in an earlier analysis. Relative to equally common others, HLA-associated TCR beta chains showed greater clonal expansion in a later analysis.

The germline V gene encodes CDR1 MGHDK and CDR2 SYGVNS. The V gene lost 8 bases and the J gene lost 7 bases, with 11 bases spanning the gap. This CDR3 is built from 12 residues. Despite likely unrecorded immune exposures, the donors were nominally healthy at the time of sampling. The sequencing sample was made of PBMCs. The origin of this receptor is a young man in good health and CMV-seronegative. The J gene is TRBJ2-2, the V gene TRBV25-1, with D possibly matching TRBD2 (6 bases). The CDR3 is CASRQEGGELFF. In DNA, the CDR3 is TGTGCCAGCCGTCAGGAGGGCGGGGAGCTGTTTTTT.